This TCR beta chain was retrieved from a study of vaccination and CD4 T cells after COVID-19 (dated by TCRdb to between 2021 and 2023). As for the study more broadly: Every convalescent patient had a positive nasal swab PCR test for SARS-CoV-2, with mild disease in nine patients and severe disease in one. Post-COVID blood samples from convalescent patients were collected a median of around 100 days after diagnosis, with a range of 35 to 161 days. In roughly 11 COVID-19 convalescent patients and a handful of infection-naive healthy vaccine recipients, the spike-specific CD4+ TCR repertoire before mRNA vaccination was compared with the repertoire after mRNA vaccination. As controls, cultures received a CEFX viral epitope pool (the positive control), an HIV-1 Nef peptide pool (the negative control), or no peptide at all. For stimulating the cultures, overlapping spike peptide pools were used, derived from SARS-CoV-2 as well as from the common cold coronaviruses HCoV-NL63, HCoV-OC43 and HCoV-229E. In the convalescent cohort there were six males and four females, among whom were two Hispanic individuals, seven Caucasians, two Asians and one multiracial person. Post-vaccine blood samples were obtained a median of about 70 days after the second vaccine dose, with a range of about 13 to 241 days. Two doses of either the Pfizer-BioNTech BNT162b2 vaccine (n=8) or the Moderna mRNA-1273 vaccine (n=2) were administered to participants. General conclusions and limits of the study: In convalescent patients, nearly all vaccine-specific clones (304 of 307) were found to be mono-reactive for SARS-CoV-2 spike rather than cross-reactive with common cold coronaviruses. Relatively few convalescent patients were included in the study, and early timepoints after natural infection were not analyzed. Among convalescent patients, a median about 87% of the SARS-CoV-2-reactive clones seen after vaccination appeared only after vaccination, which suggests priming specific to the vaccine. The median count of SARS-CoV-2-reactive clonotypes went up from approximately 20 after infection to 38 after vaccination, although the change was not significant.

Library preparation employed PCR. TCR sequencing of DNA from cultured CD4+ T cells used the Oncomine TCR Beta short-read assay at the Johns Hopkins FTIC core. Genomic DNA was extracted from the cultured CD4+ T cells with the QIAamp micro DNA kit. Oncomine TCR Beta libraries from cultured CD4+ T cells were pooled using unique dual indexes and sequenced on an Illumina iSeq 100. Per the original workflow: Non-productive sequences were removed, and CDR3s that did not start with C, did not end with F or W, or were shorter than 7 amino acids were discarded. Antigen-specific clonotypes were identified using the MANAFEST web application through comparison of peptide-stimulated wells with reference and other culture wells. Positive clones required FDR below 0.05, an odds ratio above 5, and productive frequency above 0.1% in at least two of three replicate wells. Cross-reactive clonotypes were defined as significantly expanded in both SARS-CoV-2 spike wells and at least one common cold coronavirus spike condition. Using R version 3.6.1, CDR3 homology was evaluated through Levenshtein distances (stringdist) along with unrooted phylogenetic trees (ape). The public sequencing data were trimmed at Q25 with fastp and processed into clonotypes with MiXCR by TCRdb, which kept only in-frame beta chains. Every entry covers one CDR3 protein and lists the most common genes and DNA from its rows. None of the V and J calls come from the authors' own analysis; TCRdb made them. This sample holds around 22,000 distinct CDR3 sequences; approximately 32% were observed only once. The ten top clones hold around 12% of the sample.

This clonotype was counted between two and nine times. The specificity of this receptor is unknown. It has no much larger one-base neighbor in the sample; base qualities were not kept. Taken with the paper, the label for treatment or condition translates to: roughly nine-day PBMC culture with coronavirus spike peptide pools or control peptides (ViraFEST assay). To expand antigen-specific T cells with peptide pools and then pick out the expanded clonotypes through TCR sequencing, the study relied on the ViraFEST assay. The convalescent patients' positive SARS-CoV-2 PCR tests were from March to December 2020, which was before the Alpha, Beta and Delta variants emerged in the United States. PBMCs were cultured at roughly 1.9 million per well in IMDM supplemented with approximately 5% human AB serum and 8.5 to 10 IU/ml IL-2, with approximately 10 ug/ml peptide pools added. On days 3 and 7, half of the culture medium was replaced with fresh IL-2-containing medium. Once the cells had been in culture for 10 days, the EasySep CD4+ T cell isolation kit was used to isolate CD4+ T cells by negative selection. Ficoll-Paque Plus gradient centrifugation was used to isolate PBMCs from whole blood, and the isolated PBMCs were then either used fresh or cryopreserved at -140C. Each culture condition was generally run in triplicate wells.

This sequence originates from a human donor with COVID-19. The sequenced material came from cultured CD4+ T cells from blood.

In nucleotide form, the sequence is TGTGCCAGCAGTCGAATCGGGACGGAGGCGTATTACGGGGAGCTGTTTTTT. The translation is CASSRIGTEAYYGELFF. This chain is built from TRBV6-4 and TRBJ2-2; the D gene cannot be resolved beyond TRBD1 or TRBD2, each matching 5 bases. Reading from cysteine to phenylalanine, the CDR3 counts 17 amino acids. The sequence is cut down to CDR3 DNA, 51 bases in frame from base 1. V and J are truncated by 5 bases and 7 bases respectively, leaving an intervening sequence of 23 bases. Based on the germline V gene, the CDR1 and CDR2 sequences are MRHNA and SNTAGT.